This T cell receptor beta chain was sequenced for a study of Graves' ophthalmopathy and Graves' hyperthyroidism. Overall study: Sampling took place at initial diagnosis, with peripheral blood obtained before any treatment.

This clonotype was counted many times. The term stable hyperthyroidism indicated an absence of ophthalmopathy within 18 months of follow-up. The germline V gene has CDR1 MDHEN and CDR2 SYDVKM. Trimming left V 7 bases short and J 7 bases short, with 11 bases between. CDR3 size: 12 residues. RNA transcripts were the template, and TCR beta CDR3 regions were amplified from them. Investigators did first-round RT-PCR with HTBI primers, then second-round multiplex PCR. TCRdb passed the multiplex PCR reads through MiXCR, listing each CDR3 protein once. This table has some 370,000 distinct CDR3 sequences, roughly 15% appearing once.

The V and J genes are TRBV28 and TRBJ1-5; D is unresolved. The material sequenced was peripheral blood. The clonotype was recovered from an adult woman with stable Graves' hyperthyroidism. The CDR3 here is CASNVGSQPQHF. The CDR3 DNA reads as TGTGCCAGCAACGTGGGATCACAGCCCCAGCATTTT.